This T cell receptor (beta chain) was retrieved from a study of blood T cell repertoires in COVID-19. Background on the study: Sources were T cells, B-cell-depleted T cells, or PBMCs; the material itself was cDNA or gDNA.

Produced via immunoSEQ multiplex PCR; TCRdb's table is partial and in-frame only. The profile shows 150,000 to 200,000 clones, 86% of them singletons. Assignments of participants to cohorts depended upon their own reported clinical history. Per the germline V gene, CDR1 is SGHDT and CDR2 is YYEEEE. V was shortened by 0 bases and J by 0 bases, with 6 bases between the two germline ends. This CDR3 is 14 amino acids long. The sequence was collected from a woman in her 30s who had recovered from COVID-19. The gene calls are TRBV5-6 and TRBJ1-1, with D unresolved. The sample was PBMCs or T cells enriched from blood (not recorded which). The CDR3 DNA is TGTGCCAGCAGCTTGGTGTCAGTGAACACTGAAGCTTTCTTT. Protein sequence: CASSLVSVNTEAFF.